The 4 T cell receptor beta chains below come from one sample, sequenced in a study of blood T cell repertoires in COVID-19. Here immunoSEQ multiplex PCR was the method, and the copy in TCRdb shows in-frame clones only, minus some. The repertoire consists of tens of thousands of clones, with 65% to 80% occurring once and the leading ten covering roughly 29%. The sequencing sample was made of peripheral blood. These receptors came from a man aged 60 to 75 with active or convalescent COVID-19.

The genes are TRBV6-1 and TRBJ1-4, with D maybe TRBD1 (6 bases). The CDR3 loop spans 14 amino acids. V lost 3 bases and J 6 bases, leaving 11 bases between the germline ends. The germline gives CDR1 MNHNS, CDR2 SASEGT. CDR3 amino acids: CASSDLKGDEKLFF. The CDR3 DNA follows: TGTGCCAGCAGTGATTTAAAGGGGGATGAAAAACTGTTTTTT.

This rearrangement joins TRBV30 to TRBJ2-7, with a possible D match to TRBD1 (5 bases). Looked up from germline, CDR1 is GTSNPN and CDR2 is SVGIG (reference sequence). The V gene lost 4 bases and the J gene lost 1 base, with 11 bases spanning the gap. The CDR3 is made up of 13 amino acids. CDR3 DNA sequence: TGTGCCTGGATCTGGGCAGGGTCCTACGAGCAGTACTTC. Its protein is CAWIWAGSYEQYF.

The CDR3 coding sequence is TGTGCCAGCAGTGAAAGGGGGTACACTGAAGCTTTCTTT. Translated, it gives CASSERGYTEAFF. This rearrangement joins TRBV25-1 to TRBJ1-1; weak D call: TRBD1 (6 bases). The CDR3 contains 13 residues. Germline CDR1 and CDR2: MGHDK and SYGVNS. With 2 bases removed from V and 3 bases from J, the gap between germline ends came to 7 bases.

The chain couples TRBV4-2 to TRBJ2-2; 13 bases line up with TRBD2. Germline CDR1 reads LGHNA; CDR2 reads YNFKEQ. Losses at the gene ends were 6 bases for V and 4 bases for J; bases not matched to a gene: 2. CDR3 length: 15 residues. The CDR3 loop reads CASRGTSGTTGELFF. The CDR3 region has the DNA TGTGCCAGCAGGGGGACTAGCGGGACCACCGGGGAGCTGTTTTTT.